The clone carrying this T cell receptor beta chain appeared many times. Its antigen is still unknown. This sample was included in a study of T cell repertoires in cytomegalovirus infection. Study context: CMV infection plus the matching HLA type was flagged by public TCR beta signatures.

TCRdb fed the reads into MiXCR, producing one record per CDR3 protein. The sample lists over 250,000 distinct CDR3 sequences, 20% to 25% occurring once. This CDR3 comprises 12 residues. V was cut by 4 bases and J by 2 bases, with 6 bases left in between. Germline CDR1 is SGHTA and CDR2 is FQGNSA. This clonotype was obtained from a human donor in good health (CMV status not recorded). Some clones in this sample may be carry-over from other donors' samples. This chain uses TRBV7-2 with TRBJ2-7, with D hard to call. Sequences were derived from cultured PBMCs, sampled from culture after CMV antigen stimulation. CDR3 nucleotides: TGTGCCAGCAGCTATGAGGCCTACGAGCAGTACTTC. Translating gives CASSYEAYEQYF. Full variable domain (missing parts from reference TRBV7-2 and TRBJ2-7): GAGVSQSPSNKVTEKGKDVELRCDPISGHTALYWYRQSLGQGLEFLIYFQGNSAPDKSGLPSDRFSAERTGGSVSTLTIQRTQQEDSAVYLCASSYEAYEQYFGPGTRLTVT.